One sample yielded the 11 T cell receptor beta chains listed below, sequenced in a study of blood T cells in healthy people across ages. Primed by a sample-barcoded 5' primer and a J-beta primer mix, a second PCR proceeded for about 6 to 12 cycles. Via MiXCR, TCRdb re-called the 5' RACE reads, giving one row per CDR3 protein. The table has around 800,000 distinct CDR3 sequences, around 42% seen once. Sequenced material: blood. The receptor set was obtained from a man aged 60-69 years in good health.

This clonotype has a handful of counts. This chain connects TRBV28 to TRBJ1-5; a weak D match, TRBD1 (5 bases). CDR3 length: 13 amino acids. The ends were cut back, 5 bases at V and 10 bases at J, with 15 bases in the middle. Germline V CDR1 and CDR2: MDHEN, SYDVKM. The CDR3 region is CASSRIRGDPQHF. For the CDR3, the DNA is TGTGCCAGCAGTCGGATTAGGGGTGATCCCCAGCATTTT. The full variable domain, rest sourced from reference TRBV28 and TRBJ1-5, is DVKVTQSSRYLVKRTGEKVFLECVQDMDHENMFWYRQDPGLGLRLIYFSYDVKMKEKGDIPEGYSVSREKKERFSLILESASTNQTSMYLCASSRIRGDPQHFGDGTRLSIL.

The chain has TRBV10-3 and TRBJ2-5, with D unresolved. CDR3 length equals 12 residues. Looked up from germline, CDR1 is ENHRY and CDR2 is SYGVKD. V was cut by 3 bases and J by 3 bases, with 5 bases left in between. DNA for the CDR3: TGTGCCATCAGTGATAACAAAGAGACCCAGTACTTC. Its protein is CAISDNKETQYF.

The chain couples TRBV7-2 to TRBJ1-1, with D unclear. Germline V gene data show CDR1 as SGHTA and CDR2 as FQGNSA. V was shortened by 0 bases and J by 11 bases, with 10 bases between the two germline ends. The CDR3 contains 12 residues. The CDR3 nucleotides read TGTGCCAGCAGCTTAGCAGCAGGCTCGGCTTTCTTT. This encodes CASSLAAGSAFF. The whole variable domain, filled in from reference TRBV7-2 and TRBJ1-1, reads GAGVSQSPSNKVTEKGKDVELRCDPISGHTALYWYRQSLGQGLEFLIYFQGNSAPDKSGLPSDRFSAERTGGSVSTLTIQRTQQEDSAVYLCASSLAAGSAFFGQGTRLTVV.

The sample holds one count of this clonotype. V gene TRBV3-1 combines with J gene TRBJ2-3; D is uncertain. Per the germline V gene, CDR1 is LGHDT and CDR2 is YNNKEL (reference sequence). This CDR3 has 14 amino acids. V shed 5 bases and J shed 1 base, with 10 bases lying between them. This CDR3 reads CASSARKGTDTQYF. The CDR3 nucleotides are TGTGCCAGCAGCGCTCGGAAGGGCACAGATACGCAGTATTTT.

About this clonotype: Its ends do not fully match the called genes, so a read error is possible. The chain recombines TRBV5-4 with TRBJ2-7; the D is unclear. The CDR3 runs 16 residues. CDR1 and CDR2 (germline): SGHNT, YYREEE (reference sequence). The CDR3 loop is CASSLAIGRSSYKQYF. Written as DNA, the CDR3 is TGTGCCAGCAGCTTGGCCATAGGCAGGAGCTCCTACAAGCAGTACTTC.

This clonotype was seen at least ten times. The CDR3 sequence: CSARSREDYEQYF. The CDR3, as DNA: TGCAGTGCTAGAAGCAGGGAGGACTACGAGCAGTACTTC. The chain recombines TRBV20-1 with TRBJ2-7, with TRBD2 as a possible D gene (6 bases). With 2 bases removed from V and 3 bases from J, the gap between germline ends came to 11 bases. The CDR3 runs to 13 residues. Germline V gene data show CDR1 as DFQATT and CDR2 as SNEGSKA (reference sequence).

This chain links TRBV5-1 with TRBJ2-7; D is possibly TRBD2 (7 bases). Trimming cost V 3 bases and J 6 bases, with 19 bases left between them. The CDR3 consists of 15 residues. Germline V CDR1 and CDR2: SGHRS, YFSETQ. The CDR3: CASSWLGGGGGEQYF. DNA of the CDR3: TGCGCCAGCAGCTGGCTTGGAGGGGGGGGCGGCGAGCAGTACTTC. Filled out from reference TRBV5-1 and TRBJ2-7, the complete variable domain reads KAGVTQTPRYLIKTRGQQVTLSCSPISGHRSVSWYQQTPGQGLQFLFEYFSETQRNKGNFPGRFSGRQFSNSRSEMNVSTLELGDSALYLCASSWLGGGGGEQYFGPGTRLTVT.

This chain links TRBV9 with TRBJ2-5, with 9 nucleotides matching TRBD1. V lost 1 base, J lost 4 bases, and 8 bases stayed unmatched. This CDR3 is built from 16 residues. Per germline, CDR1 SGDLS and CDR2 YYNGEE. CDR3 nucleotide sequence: TGTGCCAGCAGCGTAAGGCCCGGGGACAGGGCAGAGACCCAGTACTTC. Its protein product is CASSVRPGDRAETQYF.

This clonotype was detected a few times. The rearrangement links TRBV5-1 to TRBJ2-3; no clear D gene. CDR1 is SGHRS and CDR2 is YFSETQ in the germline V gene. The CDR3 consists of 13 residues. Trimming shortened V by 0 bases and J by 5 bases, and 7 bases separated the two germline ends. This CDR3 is CASSLEVLDTQYF. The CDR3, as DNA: TGCGCCAGCAGCTTGGAAGTTTTAGATACGCAGTATTTT.

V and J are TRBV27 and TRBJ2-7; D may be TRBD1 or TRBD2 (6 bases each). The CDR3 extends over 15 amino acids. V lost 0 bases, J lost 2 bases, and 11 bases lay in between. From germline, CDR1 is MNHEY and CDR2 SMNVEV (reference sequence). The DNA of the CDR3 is TGTGCCAGCAGTTTATCGGGGGGCTCCCCCTACGAGCAGTACTTC. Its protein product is CASSLSGGSPYEQYF.

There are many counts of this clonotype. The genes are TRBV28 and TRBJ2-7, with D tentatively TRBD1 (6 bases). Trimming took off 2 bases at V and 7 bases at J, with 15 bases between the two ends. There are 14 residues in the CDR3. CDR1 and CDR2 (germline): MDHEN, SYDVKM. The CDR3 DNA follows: TGTGCCAGCAGTTTAAGGTGGGGGCTGGGGGAGCAGTACTTC. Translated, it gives CASSLRWGLGEQYF.